This entry lists 16 T cell receptor beta chains sequenced from one sample in a study of cytomegalovirus exposure and HLA in healthy donors. Primers for the PCR totalled 60 Vbeta and 13 Jbeta. Here immunoSEQ multiplex PCR was the method, and the copy in TCRdb shows in-frame clones only, minus some. The sample table sets out tens of thousands of clones. Sequences were obtained from PBMCs. The receptor set was obtained from a man between 35 and 55 years old in good health and CMV-seronegative.

CDR3 sequence: CASSFDSYHNSPLHF. CDR3 nucleotides: TGTGCCAGCAGCTTTGACAGCTACCATAATTCACCCCTCCACTTT. The V call is TRBV5-5, the J call TRBJ1-6, with D maybe TRBD1 (5 bases). The CDR3 is 15 residues long. The V end was cut by 2 bases, the J end by 5 bases, with 11 bases between. The germline V gene has CDR1 SGHKS and CDR2 YYEKEE (reference sequence).

The chain employs TRBV7-8 and TRBJ1-1, with TRBD1 as a possible D gene (6 bases). Between the trimmed V and J ends, which lost 5 bases and 1 base, there was a span of 17 bases. This CDR3 contains 16 residues. Germline-derived CDR1 and CDR2 are SGHVS and FQNEAQ. CDR3 region: CASSRSRRGANTEAFF. The CDR3 DNA follows: TGTGCCAGCAGCCGATCTCGGCGGGGGGCGAACACTGAAGCTTTCTTT.

J is TRBJ1-3 and V is TRBV13; perhaps TRBD1 as D (6 bases). The CDR3 is made up of 14 amino acids. Germline loops: CDR1 PRHDT, CDR2 FYEKMQ (reference sequence). With 1 base removed from V and 7 bases from J, the gap between germline ends came to 11 bases. CDR3 in DNA: TGTGCCAGCAGCTTAGCAGGGGTTGGGAACACCATATATTTT. It encodes CASSLAGVGNTIYF.

The chain combines TRBV7-2 with TRBJ1-6, with D possibly TRBD1 on 6 matching bases. Trimming cost V 5 bases and J 5 bases, with 16 bases left between them. The CDR3 covers 16 residues. Germline values: CDR1 SGHTA, CDR2 FQGNSA. CDR3 bases: TGTGCCAGCAGCCTGACCGGGACACCTAATAATTCACCCCTCCACTTT. Translated: CASSLTGTPNNSPLHF.

V and J are TRBV6-5 and TRBJ1-6; 7 bases are a match to TRBD1. Germline loops: CDR1 MNHEY, CDR2 SVGAGI. With 2 bases clipped from V and 10 bases from J, the junction kept 2 bases outside the gene matches. The CDR3 is 13 residues long. The chain's CDR3 is CASSYRGQSPLHF. The CDR3 bases are TGTGCCAGCAGTTACAGGGGGCAGTCACCCCTCCACTTT.

This chain links TRBV4-1 with TRBJ2-3; weak D call: TRBD2 (5 bases). Per the germline V gene, CDR1 is MGHRA and CDR2 is YSYEKL. V was clipped by 3 bases and J by 2 bases, with 24 bases between them. The CDR3 contains 19 residues. This CDR3 reads CASSHPFGLRLATTDTQYF. In nucleotides, the CDR3 is TGCGCCAGCAGCCACCCTTTTGGCTTAAGGTTAGCGACCACAGATACGCAGTATTTT.

The rearrangement uses TRBV18 and TRBJ2-7; no reliable D call. Germline V gene lookup returns CDR1 KGHSH and CDR2 LQKENI. The CDR3 covers 13 residues. V was pared by 3 bases and J by 6 bases, with 12 bases between. The CDR3 bases are TGTGCCAGCTCACCTGGGCAACGCGCCGAGCAGTACTTC. Translation gives CASSPGQRAEQYF.

This chain connects TRBV7-8 to TRBJ1-1; D ambiguous. V was trimmed by 5 bases and J by 2 bases, leaving 6 bases between them. From germline, CDR1 is SGHVS and CDR2 FQNEAQ. CDR3 length: 12 residues. This CDR3 is CASSADNTEAFF. CDR3 sequence (DNA): TGTGCCAGCAGCGCGGATAACACTGAAGCTTTCTTT.

The chain uses TRBV15 and TRBJ1-4; D is undetermined. CDR3 length equals 16 residues. The germline V gene has CDR1 LNHNV and CDR2 YYDKDF (reference sequence). V lost 1 base, J lost 0 bases, and 9 bases lay in between. The CDR3 sequence: CATSRAVEATNEKLFF. The CDR3 nucleotides are TGTGCCACCAGCAGAGCGGTTGAAGCAACTAATGAAAAACTGTTTTTT.

This chain joins TRBV5-1 and TRBJ2-3; the match to TRBD1 covers 7 bases. Looked up from germline, CDR1 is SGHRS and CDR2 is YFSETQ. This CDR3 has 15 amino acids. Trimming at V came to 2 bases and at J to 4 bases, leaving 7 bases not matched to a gene. The DNA for the CDR3 is TGCGCCAGCAGCTTACAGGGGAAGGGGCCAGATACGCAGTATTTT. Protein sequence: CASSLQGKGPDTQYF.

The chain employs TRBV14 and TRBJ2-7; the D gene is possibly TRBD2 (7 bases). The CDR3 is 17 residues long. Germline CDR1 and CDR2: SGHDN and FVKESK. The V and J ends lost 4 bases and 1 base respectively, with 20 bases between them. CDR3 in amino acids: CASSPGRRGAFSYEQYF. The CDR3 DNA follows: TGTGCCAGCAGCCCGGGAAGACGGGGGGCCTTTTCCTACGAGCAGTACTTC. The whole variable domain, filled in from reference TRBV14 and TRBJ2-7, reads EAGVTQFPSHSVIEKGQTVTLRCDPISGHDNLYWYRRVMGKEIKFLLHFVKESKQDESGMPNNRFLAERTGGTYSTLKVQPAELEDSGVYFCASSPGRRGAFSYEQYFGPGTRLTVT.

The J gene is TRBJ2-7, the V gene TRBV9; D is ambiguous. Germline CDR1 is SGDLS and CDR2 is YYNGEE. V was clipped by 0 bases and J by 4 bases, with 8 bases between them. The CDR3 consists of 13 residues. CDR3 DNA sequence: TGTGCCAGCAGCGTAGGGGCCGCTTACGAGCAGTACTTC. Amino acid sequence: CASSVGAAYEQYF.

The chain recombines TRBV5-6 with TRBJ2-5; tentative D call: TRBD2 (6 bases). Germline CDR1 is SGHDT and CDR2 is YYEEEE. V was shortened by 0 bases and J by 2 bases, with 8 bases between the two germline ends. CDR3 length equals 14 residues. CDR3 nucleotide sequence: TGTGCCAGCAGCTTGGGGGGGGAGCAAGAGACCCAGTACTTC. Its protein product is CASSLGGEQETQYF.

The V gene is TRBV2, the J gene TRBJ1-2; the D gene is possibly TRBD1 (6 bases). Germline loops: CDR1 SNHLY, CDR2 FYNNEI. Trimming took off 4 bases at V and 6 bases at J, with 24 bases between the two ends. The CDR3 contains 17 residues. The DNA of the CDR3 is TGTGCCAGCAGTGCTCTCTCTTTACAGGGATCATCCCATGGCTACACCTTC. It specifies CASSALSLQGSSHGYTF.

The genes are TRBV29-1 and TRBJ2-3; D is ambiguous. V lost 4 bases, J lost 1 base, and 9 bases lay in between. This CDR3 is 13 amino acids long. Germline values: CDR1 SQVTM, CDR2 ANQGSEA. The CDR3 region is CSVGSLRTDTQYF. The CDR3 DNA reads TGCAGCGTTGGAAGCCTCCGCACAGATACGCAGTATTTT.

V usage is TRBV9 and J usage is TRBJ1-1, with no clear D. CDR3 length: 13 residues. V was cut by 4 bases and J by 4 bases, with 11 bases left in between. Germline assignment: CDR1 SGDLS and CDR2 YYNGEE. The CDR3: CASSLEGGTEAFF. The CDR3, as DNA: TGTGCCAGCAGCCTCGAGGGTGGCACTGAAGCTTTCTTT.